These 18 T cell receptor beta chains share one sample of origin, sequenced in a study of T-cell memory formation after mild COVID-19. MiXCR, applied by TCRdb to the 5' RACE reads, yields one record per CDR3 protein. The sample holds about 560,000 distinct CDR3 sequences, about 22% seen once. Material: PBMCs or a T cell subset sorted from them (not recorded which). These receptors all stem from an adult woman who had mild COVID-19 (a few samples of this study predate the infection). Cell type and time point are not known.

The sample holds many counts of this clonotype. The CDR3 DNA sequence: TGTGCCAGCAGTTACGGGGGGCCTTCCGGGGAGCTGTTTTTT. Protein sequence: CASSYGGPSGELFF. The chain couples TRBV27 to TRBJ2-2, with a tentative D call TRBD2 (7 bases). Germline-derived CDR1 and CDR2 are MNHEY and SMNVEV (reference sequence). The CDR3 totals 14 residues. The V end was cut by 4 bases, the J end by 6 bases, with 12 bases between.

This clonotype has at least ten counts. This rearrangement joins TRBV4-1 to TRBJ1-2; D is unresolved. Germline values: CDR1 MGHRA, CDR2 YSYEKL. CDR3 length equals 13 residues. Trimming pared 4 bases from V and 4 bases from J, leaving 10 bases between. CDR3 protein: CASSPSGPYGYTF. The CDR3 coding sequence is TGCGCCAGCAGCCCATCTGGGCCCTATGGCTACACCTTC.

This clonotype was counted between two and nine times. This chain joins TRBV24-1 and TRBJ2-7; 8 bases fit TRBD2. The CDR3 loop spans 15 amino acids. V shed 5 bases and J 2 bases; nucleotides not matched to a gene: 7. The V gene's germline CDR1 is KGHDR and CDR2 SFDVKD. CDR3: CATSAQAGAAYEQYF. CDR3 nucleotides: TGTGCCACCAGTGCCCAAGCGGGAGCGGCCTACGAGCAGTACTTC.

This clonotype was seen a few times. CDR3 bases: TGTGCCAGCAGTTTAATTGCAGGGCAGGACGAGCAGTACTTC. It codes for CASSLIAGQDEQYF. The chain recombines TRBV27 with TRBJ2-7; a weak D match, TRBD1 (5 bases). V was clipped by 2 bases and J by 5 bases, with 13 bases between them. The CDR3 extends over 14 amino acids. Per germline, CDR1 MNHEY and CDR2 SMNVEV (reference sequence).

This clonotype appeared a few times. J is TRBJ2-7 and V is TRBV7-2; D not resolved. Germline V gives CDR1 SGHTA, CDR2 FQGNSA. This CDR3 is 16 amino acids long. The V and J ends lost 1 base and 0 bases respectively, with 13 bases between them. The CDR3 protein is CASSLGVAEASYEQYF. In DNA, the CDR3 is TGTGCCAGCAGCTTAGGGGTGGCAGAAGCCTCCTACGAGCAGTACTTC.

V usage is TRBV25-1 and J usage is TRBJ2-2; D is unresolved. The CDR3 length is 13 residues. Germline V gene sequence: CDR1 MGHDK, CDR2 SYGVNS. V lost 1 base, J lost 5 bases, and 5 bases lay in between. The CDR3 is CASSESVTGELFF. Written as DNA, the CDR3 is TGTGCCAGCAGTGAATCTGTAACCGGGGAGCTGTTTTTT.

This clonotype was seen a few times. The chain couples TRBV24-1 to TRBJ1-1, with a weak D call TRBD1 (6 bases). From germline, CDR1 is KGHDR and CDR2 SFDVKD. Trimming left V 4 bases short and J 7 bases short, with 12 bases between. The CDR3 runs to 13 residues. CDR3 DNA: TGTGCCACCAGTGACCCCACAGGGATTGAAGCTTTCTTT. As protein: CATSDPTGIEAFF.

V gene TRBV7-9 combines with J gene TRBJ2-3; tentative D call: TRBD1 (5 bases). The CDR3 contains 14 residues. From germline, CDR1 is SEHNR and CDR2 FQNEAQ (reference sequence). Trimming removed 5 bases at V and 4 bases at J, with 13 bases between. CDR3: CASSGEKGADTQYF. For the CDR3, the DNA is TGTGCCAGCAGCGGAGAGAAAGGGGCAGATACGCAGTATTTT.

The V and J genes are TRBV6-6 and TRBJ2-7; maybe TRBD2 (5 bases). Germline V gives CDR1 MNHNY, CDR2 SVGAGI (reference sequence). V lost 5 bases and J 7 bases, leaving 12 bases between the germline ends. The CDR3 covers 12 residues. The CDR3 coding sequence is TGTGCCAGCAGTAACCTGCCGGGGGAGCAGTACTTC. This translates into CASSNLPGEQYF.

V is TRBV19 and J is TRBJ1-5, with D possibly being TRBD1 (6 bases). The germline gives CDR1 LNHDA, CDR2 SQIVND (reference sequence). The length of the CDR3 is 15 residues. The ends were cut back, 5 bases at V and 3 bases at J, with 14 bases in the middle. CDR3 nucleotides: TGTGCCAGTAGTCTTGGGGACACCGCCAATCAGCCCCAGCATTTT. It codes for CASSLGDTANQPQHF.

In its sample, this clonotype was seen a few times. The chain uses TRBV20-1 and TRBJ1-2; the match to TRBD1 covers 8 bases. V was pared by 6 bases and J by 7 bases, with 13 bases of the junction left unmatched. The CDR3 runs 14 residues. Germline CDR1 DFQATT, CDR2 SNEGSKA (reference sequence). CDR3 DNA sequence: TGCAGTGCCACTCCTTGGGGAGGGACAGGTGGCTACACCTTC. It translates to CSATPWGGTGGYTF.

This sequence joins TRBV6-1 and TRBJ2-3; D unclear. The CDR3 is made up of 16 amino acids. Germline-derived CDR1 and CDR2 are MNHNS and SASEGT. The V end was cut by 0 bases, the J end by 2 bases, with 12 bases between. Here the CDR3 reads CASSEAKAAVTDTQYF. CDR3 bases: TGTGCCAGCAGTGAAGCCAAGGCGGCGGTCACAGATACGCAGTATTTT.

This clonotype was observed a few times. DNA of the CDR3: TGTGCCAGCAGCCTGGGACAGGGGGCAGACTATGGCTACACCTTC. The encoded protein is CASSLGQGADYGYTF. The chain recombines TRBV12-3 or TRBV12-4 with TRBJ1-2; 12 bases fit TRBD1. The CDR3 totals 15 residues. The V gene end was trimmed by 6 bases and the J gene end by 3 bases; junction bases not matched to a gene: 5.

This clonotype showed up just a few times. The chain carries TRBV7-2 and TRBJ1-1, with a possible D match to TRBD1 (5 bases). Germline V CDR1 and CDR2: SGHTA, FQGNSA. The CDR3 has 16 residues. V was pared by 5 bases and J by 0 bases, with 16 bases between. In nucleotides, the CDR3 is TGTGCCAGCAGCCAAGGGCCCCGGGGGATGAACACTGAAGCTTTCTTT. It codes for CASSQGPRGMNTEAFF.

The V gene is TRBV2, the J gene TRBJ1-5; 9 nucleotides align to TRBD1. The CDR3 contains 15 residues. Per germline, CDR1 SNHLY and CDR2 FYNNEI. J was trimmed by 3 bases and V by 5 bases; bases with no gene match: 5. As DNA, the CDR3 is TGTGCCAGCAGTAGGGACAGGGCGACCAATCAGCCCCAGCATTTT. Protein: CASSRDRATNQPQHF.

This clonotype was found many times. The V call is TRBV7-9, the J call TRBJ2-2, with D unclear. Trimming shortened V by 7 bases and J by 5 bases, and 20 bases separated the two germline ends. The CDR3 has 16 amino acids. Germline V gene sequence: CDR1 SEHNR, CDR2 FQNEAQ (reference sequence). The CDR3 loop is CASNEWQTRGTGELFF. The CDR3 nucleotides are TGTGCCAGCAACGAATGGCAGACCCGCGGTACCGGGGAGCTGTTTTTT.

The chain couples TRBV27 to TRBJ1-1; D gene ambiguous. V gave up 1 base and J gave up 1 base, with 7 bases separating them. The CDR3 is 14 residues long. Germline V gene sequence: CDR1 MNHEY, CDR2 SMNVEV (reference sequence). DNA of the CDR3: TGTGCCAGCAGTTTATTAGGATCGAACACTGAAGCTTTCTTT. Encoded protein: CASSLLGSNTEAFF.

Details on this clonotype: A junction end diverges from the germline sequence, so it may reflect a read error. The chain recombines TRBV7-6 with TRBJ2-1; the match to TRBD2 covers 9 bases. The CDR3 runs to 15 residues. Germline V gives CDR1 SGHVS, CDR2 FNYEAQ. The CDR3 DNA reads TGTGCCAGCAGCATAGCGGGAGAGCGATACAATGAGCAGTTCTTC. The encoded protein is CASSIAGERYNEQFF.